The 14 T cell receptor beta chains in this list originate from one sample, sequenced in a study of STAT5B mutations in CD4+ large granular lymphocyte leukemia. Profiling relied on immunoSEQ multiplex PCR, and the TCRdb table lists in-frame clones only, not all of them. This table has fewer than 35,000 clones, less than 80% appearing once. Sequences were obtained from CD4+ T cells from blood buffy coats. These TCRs come from a human donor in good health.

The chain is built from TRBV1 and TRBJ1-2. TRBV1 has pseudogene status. The CDR3 is 12 residues long. CDR3 loop: CTSSQGAGGYTF. CDR3 DNA sequence: TGCACCAGCAGCCAGGGGGCGGGAGGCTACACCTTC.

The table lists this clone with a few counts. The chain joins TRBV18 to TRBJ1-3; 10 bases map to TRBD1. V lost 0 bases and J lost 2; bases outside the gene matches: 1. This CDR3 comprises 16 residues. Germline loops: CDR1 KGHSH, CDR2 LQKENI. CDR3 DNA: TGTGCCAGCTCACCACCTGGACAGGGGGCTGGAAACACCATATATTTT. Its translation: CASSPPGQGAGNTIYF.

This clone was counted only a few times. The chain couples TRBV28 to TRBJ1-4, with a tentative D call TRBD1 (5 bases). The CDR3 extends over 13 amino acids. Germline loops: CDR1 MDHEN, CDR2 SYDVKM. V lost 5 bases to trimming and J lost 8 bases, with 12 bases between them. The CDR3 reads CASSPPHREKLFF. CDR3 nucleotide sequence: TGTGCCAGCAGTCCGCCCCACAGGGAAAAACTGTTTTTT.

The CDR3 DNA reads TGTGCCAGCTCACCAATGCTGAAGAGCGGGACAGGGGGAAACTATGGCTACACCTTC. Translation: CASSPMLKSGTGGNYGYTF. The chain uses TRBV18 and TRBJ1-2, with 11 bases that match TRBD1. CDR1 and CDR2 from the germline V gene are KGHSH and LQKENI. V shed 2 bases, J shed 2 bases, and the junction held 13 bases outside the gene matches. This CDR3 has 19 amino acids.

The genes are TRBV7-2 and TRBJ2-1, with 9 bases identical to TRBD2. J was trimmed by 11 bases and V by 0 bases; bases with no gene match: 8. From germline, CDR1 is SGHTA and CDR2 FQGNSA. The CDR3 contains 15 residues. CDR3 loop: CASSLAWGSGGQQFF. CDR3 sequence (DNA): TGTGCCAGCAGCTTAGCGTGGGGTAGCGGGGGCCAGCAGTTCTTC.

This chain joins TRBV4-2 and TRBJ2-1; D is unresolved. V was cut by 0 bases and J by 10 bases, with 7 bases left in between. CDR1 and CDR2 from the germline V gene are LGHNA and YNFKEQ. The CDR3 has 12 amino acids. The CDR3 nucleotides are TGTGCCAGCAGCCAAGACTCGAGGGAGCAGTTCTTC. Translating it yields CASSQDSREQFF.

This clone was detected only a few times. In nucleotides, the CDR3 is TGTGCCAGCAGACCGACATGGTTCGATGGCTACACCTTC. Encoded protein: CASRPTWFDGYTF. This rearrangement joins TRBV6-5 to TRBJ1-2; D gene ambiguous. There are 13 residues in the CDR3. Germline V lookup: CDR1 MNHEY, CDR2 SVGAGI. The ends were cut back, 6 bases at V and 6 bases at J, with 14 bases in the middle.

V usage is TRBV7-2 and J usage is TRBJ2-2, with 13 bases lining up with TRBD2. CDR1 SGHTA and CDR2 FQGNSA come from the germline V gene. The CDR3 runs to 19 residues. The V gene end was trimmed by 5 bases and the J gene end by 3 bases; junction bases not matched to a gene: 12. CDR3 in amino acids: CASSLTSGGAGVDTGELFF. As DNA, the CDR3 is TGTGCCAGCAGCCTTACTAGCGGGGGGGCAGGAGTGGACACCGGGGAGCTGTTTTTT. Filled out from reference TRBV7-2 and TRBJ2-2, the complete variable domain reads GAGVSQSPSNKVTEKGKDVELRCDPISGHTALYWYRQSLGQGLEFLIYFQGNSAPDKSGLPSDRFSAERTGGSVSTLTIQRTQQEDSAVYLCASSLTSGGAGVDTGELFFGEGSRLTVL.

This chain uses TRBV7-9 with TRBJ2-5; D is unresolved. The germline gives CDR1 SEHNR, CDR2 FQNEAQ (reference sequence). Trimming left V 5 bases short and J 1 base short, with 5 bases between. The CDR3 spans 12 residues. The CDR3 coding sequence is TGTGCCAGCAGCACCTCCCAAGAGACCCAGTACTTC. This sequence encodes CASSTSQETQYF.

The J gene is TRBJ2-7, the V gene TRBV9; a weak D match, TRBD1 (6 bases). V lost 0 bases and J 6 bases, leaving 16 bases between the germline ends. Germline loops: CDR1 SGDLS, CDR2 YYNGEE. This CDR3 contains 15 residues. CDR3 sequence reads: CASSVGGTTAREQYF. The CDR3 DNA follows: TGTGCCAGCAGCGTAGGGGGGACAACGGCTCGCGAGCAGTACTTC.

This clone has more than one count but fewer than ten. V usage is TRBV20-1 and J usage is TRBJ1-2; perhaps TRBD1 as D (6 bases). The V end lost 3 bases, the J end lost 7 bases, and 9 bases lay between the germline ends. The CDR3 is 11 residues long. Germline CDR1 is DFQATT and CDR2 is SNEGSKA (reference sequence). The CDR3 sequence: CSASQGSGYTF. CDR3 DNA: TGCAGTGCTAGCCAGGGGAGTGGCTACACCTTC.

This clone was seen more than once but under ten times. The chain joins TRBV4-2 to TRBJ2-1; D may be TRBD1 or TRBD2 (5 bases each). Trimming took off 1 base at V and 12 bases at J, with 13 bases between the two ends. CDR1 LGHNA and CDR2 YNFKEQ come from the germline V gene. This CDR3 has 13 residues. The CDR3: CASSQGGAEVQFF. The DNA of the CDR3 is TGTGCCAGCAGCCAAGGAGGGGCGGAGGTGCAGTTCTTC.

The chain joins TRBV10-3 to TRBJ2-1; possible D gene TRBD2, 6 bases. Germline V gene sequence: CDR1 ENHRY, CDR2 SYGVKD. The CDR3 consists of 14 residues. The V end lost 6 bases, the J end lost 6 bases, and 15 bases lay between the germline ends. The CDR3 nucleotides are TGTGCCATCAGGGAGGGAGGAACGATCAATGAGCAGTTCTTC. Translated, it gives CAIREGGTINEQFF.

The genes are TRBV7-3 and TRBJ2-5; D assignment may be TRBD1 or TRBD2 (5 bases each). V was shortened by 5 bases and J by 1 base, with 14 bases between the two germline ends. The length of the CDR3 is 15 residues. Per the germline V gene, CDR1 is SGHTA and CDR2 is FQGTGA. The CDR3 loop reads CASSPRGGGQETQYF. CDR3 DNA sequence: TGTGCCAGCAGCCCCCGGGGTGGGGGCCAAGAGACCCAGTACTTC.